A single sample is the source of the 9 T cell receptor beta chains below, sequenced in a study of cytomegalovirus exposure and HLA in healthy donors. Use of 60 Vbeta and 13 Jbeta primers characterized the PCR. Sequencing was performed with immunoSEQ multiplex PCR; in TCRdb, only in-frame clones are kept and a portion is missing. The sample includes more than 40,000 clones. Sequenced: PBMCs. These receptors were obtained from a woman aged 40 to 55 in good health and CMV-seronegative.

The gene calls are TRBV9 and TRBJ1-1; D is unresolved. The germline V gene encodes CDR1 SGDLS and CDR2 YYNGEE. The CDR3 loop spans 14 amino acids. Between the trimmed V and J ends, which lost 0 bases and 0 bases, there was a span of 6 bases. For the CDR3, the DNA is TGTGCCAGCAGCGTAGAACAGCTGAACACTGAAGCTTTCTTT. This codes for CASSVEQLNTEAFF.

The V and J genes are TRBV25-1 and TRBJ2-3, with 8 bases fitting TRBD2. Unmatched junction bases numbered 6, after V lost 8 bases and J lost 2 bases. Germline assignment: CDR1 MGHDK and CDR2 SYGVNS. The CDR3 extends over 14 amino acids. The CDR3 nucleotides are TGTGCCAGCGGCGGGCGGGGGGACACAGATACGCAGTATTTT. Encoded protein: CASGGRGDTDTQYF.

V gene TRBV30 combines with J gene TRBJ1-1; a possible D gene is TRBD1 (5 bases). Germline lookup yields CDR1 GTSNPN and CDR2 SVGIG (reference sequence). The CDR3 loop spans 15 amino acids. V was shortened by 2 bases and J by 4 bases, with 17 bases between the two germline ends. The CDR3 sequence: CAWSRAAGGTTEAFF. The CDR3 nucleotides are TGTGCCTGGAGTCGGGCGGCTGGGGGGACCACTGAAGCTTTCTTT.

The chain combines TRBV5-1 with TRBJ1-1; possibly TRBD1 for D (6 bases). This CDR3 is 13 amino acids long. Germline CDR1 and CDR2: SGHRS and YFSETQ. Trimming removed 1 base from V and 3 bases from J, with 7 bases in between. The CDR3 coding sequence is TGCGCCAGCAGCTTGACAGGGTACACTGAAGCTTTCTTT. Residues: CASSLTGYTEAFF. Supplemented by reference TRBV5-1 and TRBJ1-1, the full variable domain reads KAGVTQTPRYLIKTRGQQVTLSCSPISGHRSVSWYQQTPGQGLQFLFEYFSETQRNKGNFPGRFSGRQFSNSRSEMNVSTLELGDSALYLCASSLTGYTEAFFGQGTRLTVV.

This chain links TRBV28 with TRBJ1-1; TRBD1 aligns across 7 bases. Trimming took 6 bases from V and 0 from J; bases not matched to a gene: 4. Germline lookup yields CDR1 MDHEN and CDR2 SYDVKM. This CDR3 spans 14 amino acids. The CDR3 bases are TGTGCCAGCAGCCGGGACAGAATGAACACTGAAGCTTTCTTT. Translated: CASSRDRMNTEAFF. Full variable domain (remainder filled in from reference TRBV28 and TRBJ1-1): DVKVTQSSRYLVKRTGEKVFLECVQDMDHENMFWYRQDPGLGLRLIYFSYDVKMKEKGDIPEGYSVSREKKERFSLILESASTNQTSMYLCASSRDRMNTEAFFGQGTRLTVV.

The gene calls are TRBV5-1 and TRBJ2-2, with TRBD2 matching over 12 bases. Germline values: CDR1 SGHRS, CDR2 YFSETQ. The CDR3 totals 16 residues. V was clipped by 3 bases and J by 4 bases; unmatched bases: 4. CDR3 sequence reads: CASSSPTSGSTGELFF. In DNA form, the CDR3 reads TGCGCCAGCAGCTCACCGACTAGCGGGAGCACCGGGGAGCTGTTTTTT.

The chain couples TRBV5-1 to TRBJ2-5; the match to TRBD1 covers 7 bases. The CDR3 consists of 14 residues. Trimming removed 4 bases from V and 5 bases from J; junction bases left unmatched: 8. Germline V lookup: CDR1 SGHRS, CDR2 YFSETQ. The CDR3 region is CASSVNRGGETQYF. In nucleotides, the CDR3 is TGCGCCAGCAGCGTAAACAGGGGTGGGGAGACCCAGTACTTC.

The CDR3 region is CAISEEPRLYGYTF. CDR3 nucleotide sequence: TGTGCCATCAGTGAGGAGCCAAGATTATATGGCTACACCTTC. The chain is built from TRBV10-3 and TRBJ1-2; D call uncertain. Deletions cut 2 bases from V and 5 bases from J, with 12 bases between. CDR1 ENHRY and CDR2 SYGVKD come from the germline V gene. CDR3 size: 14 residues.

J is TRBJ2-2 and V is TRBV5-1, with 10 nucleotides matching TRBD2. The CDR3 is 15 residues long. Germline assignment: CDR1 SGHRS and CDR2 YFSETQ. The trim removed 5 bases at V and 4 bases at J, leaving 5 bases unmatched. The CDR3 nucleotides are TGCGCCAGCAGAGCGGGAGGGCCGGGCACCGGGGAGCTGTTTTTT. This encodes CASRAGGPGTGELFF.